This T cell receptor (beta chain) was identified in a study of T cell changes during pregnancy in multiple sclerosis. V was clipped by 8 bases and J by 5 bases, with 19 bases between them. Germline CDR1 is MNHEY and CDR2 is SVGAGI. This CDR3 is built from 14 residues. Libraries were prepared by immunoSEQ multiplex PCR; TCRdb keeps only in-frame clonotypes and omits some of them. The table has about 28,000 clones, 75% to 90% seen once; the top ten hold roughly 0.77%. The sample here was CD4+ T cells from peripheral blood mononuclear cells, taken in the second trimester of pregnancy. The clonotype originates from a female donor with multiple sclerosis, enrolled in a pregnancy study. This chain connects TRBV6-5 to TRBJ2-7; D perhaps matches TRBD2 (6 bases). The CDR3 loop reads CASSGRLTAHEQYF. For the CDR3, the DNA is TGTGCCAGCTCTGGGAGGCTAACCGCTCACGAGCAGTACTTC.